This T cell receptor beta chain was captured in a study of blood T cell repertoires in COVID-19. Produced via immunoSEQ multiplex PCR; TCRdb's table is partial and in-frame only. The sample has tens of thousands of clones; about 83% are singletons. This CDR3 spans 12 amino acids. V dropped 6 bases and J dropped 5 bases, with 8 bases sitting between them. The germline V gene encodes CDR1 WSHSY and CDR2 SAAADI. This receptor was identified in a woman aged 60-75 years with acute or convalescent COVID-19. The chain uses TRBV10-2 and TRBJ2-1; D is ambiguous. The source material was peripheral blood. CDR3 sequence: CASRALDNEQFF. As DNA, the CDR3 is TGCGCCAGCAGGGCCCTCGACAATGAGCAGTTCTTC.